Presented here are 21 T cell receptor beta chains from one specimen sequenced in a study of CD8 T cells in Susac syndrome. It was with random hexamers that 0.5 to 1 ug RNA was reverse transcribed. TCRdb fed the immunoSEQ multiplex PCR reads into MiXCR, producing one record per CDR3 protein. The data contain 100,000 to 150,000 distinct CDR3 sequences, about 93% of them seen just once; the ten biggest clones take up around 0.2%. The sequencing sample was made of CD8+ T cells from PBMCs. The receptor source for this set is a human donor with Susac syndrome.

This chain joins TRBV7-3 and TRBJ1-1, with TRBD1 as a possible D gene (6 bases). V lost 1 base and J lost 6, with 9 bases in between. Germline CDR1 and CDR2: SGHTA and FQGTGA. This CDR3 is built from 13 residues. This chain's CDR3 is CASSLKQGAEAFF. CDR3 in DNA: TGTGCCAGCAGCTTAAAACAGGGAGCTGAAGCTTTCTTT.

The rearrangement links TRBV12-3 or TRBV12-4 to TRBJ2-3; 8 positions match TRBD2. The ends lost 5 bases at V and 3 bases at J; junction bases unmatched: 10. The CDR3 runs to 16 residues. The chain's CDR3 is CASSHFGSGGTDTQYF. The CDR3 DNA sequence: TGTGCCAGCAGTCATTTTGGGAGCGGGGGAACAGATACGCAGTATTTT.

The CDR3 sequence: CSAPNRANTGELFF. For the CDR3, the DNA is TGCAGCGCCCCAAACCGGGCGAACACCGGGGAGCTGTTTTTT. V is TRBV29-1 and J is TRBJ2-2, with unresolved D. The V gene lost 7 bases and the J gene lost 0 bases, with 12 bases spanning the gap. The germline CDR1 and CDR2 sequences are SQVTM and ANQGSEA. The CDR3 is 14 amino acids.

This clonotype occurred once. CDR3 bases: TGTGCCAGCAGTCTAGCGGGACAGGGGGTTTATGGCTACACCTTC. As protein: CASSLAGQGVYGYTF. The V and J genes are TRBV27 and TRBJ1-2; 11 bases match TRBD1. Germline CDR1 MNHEY, CDR2 SMNVEV (reference sequence). Trimming at V came to 5 bases and at J to 5 bases, leaving 7 bases not matched to a gene. This CDR3 region has 15 residues.

Written as DNA, the CDR3 is TGCAGTGCTAGAAAGGACTTTTGGGACTACAATGAGCAGTTCTTC. Translated, it gives CSARKDFWDYNEQFF. The chain links TRBV20-1 to TRBJ2-1, with D maybe TRBD2 (5 bases). Germline V lookup: CDR1 DFQATT, CDR2 SNEGSKA (reference sequence). This CDR3 is built from 15 residues. Trimming removed 2 bases from V and 3 bases from J, with 14 bases in between.

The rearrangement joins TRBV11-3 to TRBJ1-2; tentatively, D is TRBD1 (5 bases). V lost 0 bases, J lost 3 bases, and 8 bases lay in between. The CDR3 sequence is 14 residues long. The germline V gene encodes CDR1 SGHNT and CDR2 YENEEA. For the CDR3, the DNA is TGTGCCAGCAGCTTAGAATCAGGGTACTATGGCTACACCTTC. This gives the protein CASSLESGYYGYTF.

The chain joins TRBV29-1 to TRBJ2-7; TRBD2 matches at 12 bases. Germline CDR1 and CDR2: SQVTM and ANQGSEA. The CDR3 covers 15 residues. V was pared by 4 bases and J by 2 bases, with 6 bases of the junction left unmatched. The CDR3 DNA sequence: TGCAGCGTTGGACACACTAGCGGGGGGACCTACGAGCAGTACTTC. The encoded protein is CSVGHTSGGTYEQYF.

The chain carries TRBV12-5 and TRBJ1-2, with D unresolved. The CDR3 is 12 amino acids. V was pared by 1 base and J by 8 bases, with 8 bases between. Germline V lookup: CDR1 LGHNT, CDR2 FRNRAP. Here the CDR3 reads CASGLGTSGYTF. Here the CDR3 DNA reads TGTGCTAGTGGTTTGGGTACATCAGGCTACACCTTC.

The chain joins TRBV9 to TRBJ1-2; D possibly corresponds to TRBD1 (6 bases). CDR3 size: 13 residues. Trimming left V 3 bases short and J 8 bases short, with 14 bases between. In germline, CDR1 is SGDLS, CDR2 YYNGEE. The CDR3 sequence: CASSGDRWNGYTF. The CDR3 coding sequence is TGTGCCAGCAGCGGCGACAGGTGGAACGGCTACACCTTC.

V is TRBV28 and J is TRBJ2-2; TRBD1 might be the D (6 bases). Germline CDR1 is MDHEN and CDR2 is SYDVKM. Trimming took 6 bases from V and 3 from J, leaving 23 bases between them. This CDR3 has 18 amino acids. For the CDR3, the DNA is TGTGCCAGCAGCCCTTTTGGGCCAAACTCAGGGGACACCGGGGAGCTGTTTTTT. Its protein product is CASSPFGPNSGDTGELFF. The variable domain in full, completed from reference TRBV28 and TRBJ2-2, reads DVKVTQSSRYLVKRTGEKVFLECVQDMDHENMFWYRQDPGLGLRLIYFSYDVKMKEKGDIPEGYSVSREKKERFSLILESASTNQTSMYLCASSPFGPNSGDTGELFFGEGSRLTVL.

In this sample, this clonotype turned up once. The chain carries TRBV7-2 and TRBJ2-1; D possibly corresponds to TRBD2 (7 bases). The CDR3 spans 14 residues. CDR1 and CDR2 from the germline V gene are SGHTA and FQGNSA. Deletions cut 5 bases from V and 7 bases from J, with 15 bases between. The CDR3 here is CASSLGGAGNEQFF. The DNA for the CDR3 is TGTGCCAGCAGCCTGGGGGGGGCTGGAAATGAGCAGTTCTTC.

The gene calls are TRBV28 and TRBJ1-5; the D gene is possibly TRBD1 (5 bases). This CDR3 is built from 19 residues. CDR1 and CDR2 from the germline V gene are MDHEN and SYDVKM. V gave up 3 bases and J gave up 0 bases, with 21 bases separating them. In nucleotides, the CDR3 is TGTGCCAGCAGTTTCAGGGCGGAGAGAGCGATTTATAGCAATCAGCCCCAGCATTTT. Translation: CASSFRAERAIYSNQPQHF.

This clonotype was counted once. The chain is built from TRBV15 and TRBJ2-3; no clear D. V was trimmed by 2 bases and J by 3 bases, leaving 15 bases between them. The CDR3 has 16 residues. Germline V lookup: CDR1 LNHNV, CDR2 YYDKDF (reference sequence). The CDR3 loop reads CATSRSRQTWTDTQYF. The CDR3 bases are TGTGCCACCAGCAGATCTCGTCAAACGTGGACAGATACGCAGTATTTT.

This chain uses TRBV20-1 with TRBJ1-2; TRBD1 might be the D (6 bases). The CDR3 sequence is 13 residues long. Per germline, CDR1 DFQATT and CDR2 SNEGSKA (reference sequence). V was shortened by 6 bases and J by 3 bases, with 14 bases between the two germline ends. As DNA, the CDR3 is TGCAGTGCACAGGGAGGGGTCGACTATGGCTACACCTTC. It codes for CSAQGGVDYGYTF.

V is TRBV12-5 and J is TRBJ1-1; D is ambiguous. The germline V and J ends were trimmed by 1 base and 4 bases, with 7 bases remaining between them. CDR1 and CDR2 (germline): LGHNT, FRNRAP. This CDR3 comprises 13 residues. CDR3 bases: TGTGCTAGTGGTTTGGGGGATTTCACTGAAGCTTTCTTT. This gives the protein CASGLGDFTEAFF.

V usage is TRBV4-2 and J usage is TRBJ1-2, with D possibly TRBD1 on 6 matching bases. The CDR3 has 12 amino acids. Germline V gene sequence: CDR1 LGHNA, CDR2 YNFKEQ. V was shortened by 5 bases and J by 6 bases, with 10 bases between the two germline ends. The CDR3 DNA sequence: TGTGCCAGCAGCGAAAACAGGGATGGCTACACCTTC. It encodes CASSENRDGYTF.

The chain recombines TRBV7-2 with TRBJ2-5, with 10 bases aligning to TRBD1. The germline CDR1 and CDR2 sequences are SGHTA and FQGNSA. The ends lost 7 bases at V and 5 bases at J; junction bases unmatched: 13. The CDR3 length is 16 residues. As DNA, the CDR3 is TGTGCCAGCATCCAAGCGACAGGGGGCTTTGTGGAGACCCAGTACTTC. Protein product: CASIQATGGFVETQYF.

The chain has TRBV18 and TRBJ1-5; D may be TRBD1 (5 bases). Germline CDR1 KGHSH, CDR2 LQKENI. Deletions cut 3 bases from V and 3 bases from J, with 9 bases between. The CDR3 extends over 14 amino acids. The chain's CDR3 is CASSPGLPNQPQHF. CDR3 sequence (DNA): TGTGCCAGCTCACCGGGACTGCCCAATCAGCCCCAGCATTTT.

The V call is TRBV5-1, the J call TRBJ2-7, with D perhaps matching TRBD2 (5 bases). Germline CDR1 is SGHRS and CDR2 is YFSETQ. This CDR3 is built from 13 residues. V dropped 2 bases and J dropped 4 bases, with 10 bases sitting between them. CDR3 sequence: CASSFGLTYEQYF. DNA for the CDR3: TGCGCCAGCAGCTTTGGACTGACTTACGAGCAGTACTTC.

Here the CDR3 reads CASSDGQANSPLHF. CDR3 coding DNA: TGTGCCAGCAGTGATGGGCAGGCTAATTCACCCCTCCACTTT. This rearrangement joins TRBV6-4 to TRBJ1-6; D gene ambiguous. This CDR3 is built from 14 residues. The V end lost 3 bases, the J end lost 6 bases, and 9 bases lay between the germline ends. From germline, CDR1 is MRHNA and CDR2 SNTAGT.

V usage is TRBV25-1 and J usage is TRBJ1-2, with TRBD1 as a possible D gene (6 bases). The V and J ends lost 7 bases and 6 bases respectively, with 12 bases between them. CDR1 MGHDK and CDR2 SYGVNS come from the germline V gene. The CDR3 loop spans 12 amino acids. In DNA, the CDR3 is TGTGCCAGCACAACAGGGATGAATGGCTACACCTTC. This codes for CASTTGMNGYTF.